Presented here are 18 T cell receptor beta chains from one specimen sequenced in a study of T cells in localized non-small cell lung cancer. TCRdb's copy holds only in-frame clones and misses some; the assay was immunoSEQ multiplex PCR. Altogether 53,000 or so clones are present, roughly 84% being singletons, with the ten largest covering about a sixth. The source material was peripheral blood mononuclear cells, sampled before any cancer treatment. These receptors originate from a man aged 40 to 70 with stage III lung adenocarcinoma.

The chain recombines TRBV10-2 with TRBJ1-6; D is uncertain. Germline V gene lookup returns CDR1 WSHSY and CDR2 SAAADI. The CDR3 spans 13 residues. Deletions cut 2 bases from V and 7 bases from J, with 6 bases between. CDR3 DNA sequence: TGCGCCAGCAGTGAGGGGTCCAATTCACCCCTCCACTTT. It codes for CASSEGSNSPLHF.

The V gene is TRBV4-3, the J gene TRBJ2-2, with D unclear. V was pared by 0 bases and J by 4 bases, with 9 bases between. Germline V gives CDR1 LGHNA, CDR2 YSLEER. The CDR3 has 15 amino acids. The CDR3 nucleotides read TGCGCCAGCAGCCAAGAGACCGCTACCACCGGGGAGCTGTTTTTT. This sequence encodes CASSQETATTGELFF.

CDR3 sequence: CASSLTGMNTEAFF. CDR3 coding DNA: TGTGCCAGCAGCCTGACAGGGATGAACACTGAAGCTTTCTTT. J is TRBJ1-1 and V is TRBV25-1; 7 bases agree with TRBD1. V shed 6 bases, J shed 0 bases, and the junction held 4 bases outside the gene matches. CDR1 MGHDK and CDR2 SYGVNS come from the germline V gene. This CDR3 spans 14 amino acids.

CDR3: CASSSDPYEQYF. CDR3 nucleotide sequence: TGTGCCAGCAGTTCCGACCCCTACGAGCAGTACTTC. The rearrangement joins TRBV6-5 to TRBJ2-5; D not resolved. TRBJ2-7 explains the end of the DNA better; the J call may be wrong. CDR3 length: 12 amino acids. Germline CDR1 is MNHEY and CDR2 is SVGAGI.

The V gene is TRBV10-3, the J gene TRBJ2-1, with D perhaps TRBD2 (6 bases). Germline V gene lookup returns CDR1 ENHRY and CDR2 SYGVKD. V was trimmed by 0 bases and J by 4 bases, leaving 13 bases between them. The CDR3 length is 16 residues. The CDR3 DNA follows: TGTGCCATCAGTGAGTCGAATTCTGGGACTTACAATGAGCAGTTCTTC. Amino acid sequence: CAISESNSGTYNEQFF.

The count of this clone is one. This chain links TRBV10-2 with TRBJ1-3; D not certain. V lost 6 bases to trimming and J lost 0 bases, with 15 bases between them. The CDR3 totals 16 residues. The germline V gene has CDR1 WSHSY and CDR2 SAAADI. The CDR3, as DNA: TGCGCCAGCAGCCCGGGAGAATTGTACTCTGGAAACACCATATATTTT. Translation: CASSPGELYSGNTIYF.

This clone was counted between two and nine times. The DNA for the CDR3 is TGTGCCAGCAGCTACTCAATTAGGGGTGGCTACACCTTC. Translated: CASSYSIRGGYTF. The rearrangement uses TRBV5-6 and TRBJ1-2, with D perhaps matching TRBD1 (5 bases). CDR1 and CDR2 (germline): SGHDT, YYEEEE. The V and J ends lost 3 bases and 7 bases respectively, with 13 bases between them. The CDR3 contains 13 residues.

This rearrangement joins TRBV19 to TRBJ1-2; D not resolved. From germline, CDR1 is LNHDA and CDR2 SQIVND (reference sequence). There are 15 residues in the CDR3. V shed 3 bases and J shed 5 bases, with 16 bases lying between them. CDR3 DNA: TGTGCCAGTAGTATCTCCGAGCGGGGTGGTTATGGCTACACCTTC. Protein product: CASSISERGGYGYTF.

The rearrangement uses TRBV7-2 and TRBJ2-7; maybe TRBD2 (6 bases). The CDR3 is 14 amino acids. Germline V lookup: CDR1 SGHTA, CDR2 FQGNSA. V was clipped by 5 bases and J by 1 base, with 12 bases between them. The CDR3 nucleotides read TGTGCCAGCAGCGAGCGGGCTACATCCTACGAGCAGTACTTC. Encoded protein: CASSERATSYEQYF.

The V call is TRBV18, the J call TRBJ1-3; D gene uncertain. Germline V gene lookup returns CDR1 KGHSH and CDR2 LQKENI. The CDR3 runs to 16 residues. V lost 2 bases and J 1 base, leaving 12 bases between the germline ends. The CDR3 nucleotides are TGTGCCAGCTCACCAACCCAAATTAGGTCTGGAAACACCATATATTTT. Translating it yields CASSPTQIRSGNTIYF.

The V call is TRBV29-1, the J call TRBJ1-5; D is undetermined. This CDR3 is built from 12 residues. Trimming took 7 bases from V and 2 from J, leaving 9 bases between them. The germline CDR1 and CDR2 sequences are SQVTM and ANQGSEA. The CDR3, as DNA: TGCAGCGCCGGCGAAGGCAATCAGCCCCAGCATTTT. It specifies CSAGEGNQPQHF.

The chain combines TRBV11-2 with TRBJ2-1; 10 bases align to TRBD1. The germline gives CDR1 SGHAT, CDR2 FQNNGV. The CDR3 extends over 16 amino acids. The V segment lost 7 bases and the J segment 0 bases; nucleotides outside the gene matches: 6. The CDR3 is CASTDRGRSSYNEQFF. The CDR3 DNA is TGTGCCAGCACCGACAGGGGGCGGAGCTCCTACAATGAGCAGTTCTTC.

The chain is built from TRBV14 and TRBJ1-2, with D uncertain. This CDR3 is 14 amino acids long. V was clipped by 1 base and J by 0 bases, with 6 bases between them. Germline V lookup: CDR1 SGHDN, CDR2 FVKESK. The CDR3 is CASSQVTSNYGYTF. DNA for the CDR3: TGTGCCAGCAGCCAAGTGACCTCTAACTATGGCTACACCTTC.

The rearrangement links TRBV6-1 to TRBJ2-7; TRBD1 matches 10 bases. The V gene end was trimmed by 1 base and the J gene end by 2 bases; junction bases not matched to a gene: 5. CDR1 and CDR2 from the germline V gene are MNHNS and SASEGT. The CDR3 is 16 amino acids. The DNA of the CDR3 is TGTGCCAGCAGTGAAGTCGCCGGGACAGGGGCCTACGAGCAGTACTTC. Translation: CASSEVAGTGAYEQYF.

V and J are TRBV30 and TRBJ2-2; D ambiguous. V lost 3 bases and J lost 6, with 11 bases in between. CDR1 is GTSNPN, CDR2 SVGIG, per germline (reference sequence). This CDR3 has 13 amino acids. The CDR3 nucleotides read TGTGCCTGGAGAGGAAGCCAGGCCGGGGAGCTGTTTTTT. It yields the protein CAWRGSQAGELFF.

The V and J genes are TRBV19 and TRBJ1-5, with 7 bases that match TRBD1. The CDR3 covers 15 residues. Germline V CDR1 and CDR2: LNHDA, SQIVND (reference sequence). Germline trimming cut 2 bases from V and 7 bases from J; bases unmatched to any gene: 8. The CDR3 loop is CASSIRGTDGQPQHF. CDR3 DNA sequence: TGTGCCAGTAGTATAAGGGGGACAGACGGCCAGCCCCAGCATTTT.

This clone showed up just once. The rearrangement links TRBV30 to TRBJ2-5; D is uncertain. Germline CDR1 GTSNPN, CDR2 SVGIG (reference sequence). This CDR3 spans 14 amino acids. V lost 2 bases and J 2 bases, leaving 12 bases between the germline ends. The CDR3 is CAWSMNSIQETQYF. The CDR3, as DNA: TGTGCCTGGAGTATGAACAGCATACAAGAGACCCAGTACTTC.

This clone occurred a few times. This chain joins TRBV15 and TRBJ2-5; the D gene is possibly TRBD2 (5 bases). V shed 0 bases and J shed 2 bases, with 22 bases lying between them. Germline CDR1 reads LNHNV; CDR2 reads YYDKDF (reference sequence). The CDR3 length is 19 residues. The CDR3 reads CATSRDPPKVGRGQETQYF. In nucleotides, the CDR3 is TGTGCCACCAGCAGAGATCCCCCCAAAGTGGGCCGAGGGCAAGAGACCCAGTACTTC.